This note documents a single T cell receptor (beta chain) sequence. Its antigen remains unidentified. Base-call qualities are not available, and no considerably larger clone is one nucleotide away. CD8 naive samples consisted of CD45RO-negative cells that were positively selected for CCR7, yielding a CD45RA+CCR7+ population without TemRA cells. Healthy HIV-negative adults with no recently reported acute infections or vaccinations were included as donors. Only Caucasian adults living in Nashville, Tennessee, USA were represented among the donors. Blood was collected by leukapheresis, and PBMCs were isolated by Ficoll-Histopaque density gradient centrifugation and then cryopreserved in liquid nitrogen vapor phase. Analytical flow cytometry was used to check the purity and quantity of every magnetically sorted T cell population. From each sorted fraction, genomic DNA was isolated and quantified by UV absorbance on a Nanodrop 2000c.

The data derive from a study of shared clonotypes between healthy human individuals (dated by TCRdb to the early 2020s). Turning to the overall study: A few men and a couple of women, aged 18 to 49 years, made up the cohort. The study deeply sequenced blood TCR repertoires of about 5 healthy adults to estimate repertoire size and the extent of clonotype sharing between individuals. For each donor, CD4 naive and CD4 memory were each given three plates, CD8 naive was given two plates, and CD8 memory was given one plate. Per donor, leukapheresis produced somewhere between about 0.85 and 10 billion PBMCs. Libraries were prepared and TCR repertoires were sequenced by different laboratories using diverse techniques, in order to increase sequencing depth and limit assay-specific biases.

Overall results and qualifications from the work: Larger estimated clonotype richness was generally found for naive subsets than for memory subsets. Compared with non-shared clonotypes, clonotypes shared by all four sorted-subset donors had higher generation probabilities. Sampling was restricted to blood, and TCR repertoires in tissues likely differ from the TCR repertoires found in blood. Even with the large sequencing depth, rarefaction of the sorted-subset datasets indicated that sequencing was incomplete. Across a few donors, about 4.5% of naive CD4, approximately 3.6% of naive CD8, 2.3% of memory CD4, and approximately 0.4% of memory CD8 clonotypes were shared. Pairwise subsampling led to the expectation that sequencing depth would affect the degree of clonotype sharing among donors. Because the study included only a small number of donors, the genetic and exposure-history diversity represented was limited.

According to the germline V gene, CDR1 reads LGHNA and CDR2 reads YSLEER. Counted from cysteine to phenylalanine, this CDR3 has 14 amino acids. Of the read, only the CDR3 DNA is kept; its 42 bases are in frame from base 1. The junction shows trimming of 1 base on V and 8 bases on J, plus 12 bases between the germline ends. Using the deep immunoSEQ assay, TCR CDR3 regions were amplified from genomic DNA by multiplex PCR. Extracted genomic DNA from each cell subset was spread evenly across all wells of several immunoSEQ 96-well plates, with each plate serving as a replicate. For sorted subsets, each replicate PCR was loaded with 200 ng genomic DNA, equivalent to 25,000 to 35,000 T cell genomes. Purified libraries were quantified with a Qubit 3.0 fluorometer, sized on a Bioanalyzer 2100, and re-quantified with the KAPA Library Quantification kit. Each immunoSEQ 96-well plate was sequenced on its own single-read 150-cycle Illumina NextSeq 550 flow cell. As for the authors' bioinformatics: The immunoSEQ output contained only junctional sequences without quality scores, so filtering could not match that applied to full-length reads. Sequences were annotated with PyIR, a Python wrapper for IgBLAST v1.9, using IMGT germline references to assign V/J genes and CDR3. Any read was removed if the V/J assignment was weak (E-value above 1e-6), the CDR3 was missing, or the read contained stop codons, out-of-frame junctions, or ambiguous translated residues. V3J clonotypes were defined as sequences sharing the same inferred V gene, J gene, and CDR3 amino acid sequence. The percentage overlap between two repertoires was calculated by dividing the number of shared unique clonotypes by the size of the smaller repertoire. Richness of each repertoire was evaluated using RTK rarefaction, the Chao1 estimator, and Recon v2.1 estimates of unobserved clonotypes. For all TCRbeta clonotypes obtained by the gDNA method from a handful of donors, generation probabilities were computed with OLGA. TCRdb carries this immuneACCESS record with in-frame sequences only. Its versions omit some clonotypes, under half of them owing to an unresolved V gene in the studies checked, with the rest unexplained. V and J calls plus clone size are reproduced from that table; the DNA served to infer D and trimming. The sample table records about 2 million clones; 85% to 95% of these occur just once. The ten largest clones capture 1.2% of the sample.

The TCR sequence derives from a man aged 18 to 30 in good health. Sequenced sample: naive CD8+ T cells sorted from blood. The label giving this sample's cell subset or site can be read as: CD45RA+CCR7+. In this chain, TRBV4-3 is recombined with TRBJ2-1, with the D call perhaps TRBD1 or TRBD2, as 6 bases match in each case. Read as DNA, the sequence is TGCGCCAGCAGCCAAGTACTGGGGGGCTATGAGCAGTTCTTC. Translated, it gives CASSQVLGGYEQFF.